The rows below give T cell receptor beta chains drawn from one sample of a study of T cell repertoires in cytomegalovirus infection. The antigens for these receptors are not known. TCRdb analysed the reads with MiXCR anew, one entry per CDR3 protein. The table lists roughly 87,000 distinct CDR3 sequences, about 31% of them singletons, with roughly 70% in the top ten. This specimen was CD8+ T cells from cultured PBMCs, taken from culture after CMV antigen stimulation. These receptor sequences come from a human donor in good health (CMV status not recorded). Some clones in this sample may be carry-over from other donors' samples. CDR3s include the opening cysteine and the closing phenylalanine or tryptophan. D genes are given only for firm matches. Some rows mark clone size as missing; the rest say once, few, many or name a class of expanded clone.

J gene: TRBJ2-3
V gene: TRBV7-9
CDR3 length: 13
D gene: TRBD1
clone size: many
CDR3 DNA: TGTGCCAGCGGGACAGGGGTGACAGATACGCAGTATTTT
CDR3 protein: CASGTGVTDTQYF

J gene: TRBJ2-3
V gene: TRBV7-2
CDR3 length: 17
D gene: TRBD2
clone size: many
CDR3 DNA: TGTGCCAGCAGCTTAGGGGGACTAGCGGGGGCCACAGATACGCAGTATTTT
CDR3 protein: CASSLGGLAGATDTQYF

J gene: TRBJ1-4
V gene: TRBV6-8
CDR3 length: 16
D gene: NA
clone size: NA
CDR3 DNA: TGTGCCAGCAGTTACTCTCCGACAGCAACTAATGAAAAACTGTTTTTT
CDR3 protein: CASSYSPTATNEKLFF

J gene: TRBJ1-2
V gene: TRBV14
CDR3 length: 15
D gene: TRBD1
clone size: few
CDR3 DNA: TGTGCCAGCAGCCAAGTCCAGGGGGCCCTTTATGGCTACACCTTC
CDR3 protein: CASSQVQGALYGYTF

J gene: TRBJ1-6
V gene: TRBV2
CDR3 length: 16
D gene: NA
clone size: many
CDR3 DNA: TGTGCCAGCAGTGATTTTCGGGTTGCCTATAATTCACCCCTCCACTTT
CDR3 protein: CASSDFRVAYNSPLHF

J gene: TRBJ2-5
V gene: TRBV11-3
CDR3 length: 12
D gene: NA
clone size: few
CDR3 DNA: TGTGCCAGCAGCTACGTGGACGGGACCCAGTACTTC
CDR3 protein: CASSYVDGTQYF

J gene: TRBJ2-3
V gene: TRBV19
CDR3 length: 15
D gene: NA
clone size: many
CDR3 DNA: TGTGCCAGTAGTAAGGAGGAGTTCGGCACAGATACGCAGTATTTT
CDR3 protein: CASSKEEFGTDTQYF

J gene: TRBJ1-1
V gene: TRBV7-4
CDR3 length: 13
D gene: NA
clone size: NA
CDR3 DNA: TGTGCCAGCGGCTCAGGACAGACTTTTGAAGCTTTCTTT
CDR3 protein: CASGSGQTFEAFF

J gene: TRBJ2-7
V gene: TRBV2
CDR3 length: 15
D gene: TRBD2
clone size: NA
CDR3 DNA: TGTGCCAGCAGCATTAGCGGGGGGTTTACCTACGAGCAGTACTTC
CDR3 protein: CASSISGGFTYEQYF

J gene: TRBJ2-1
V gene: TRBV6-6
CDR3 length: 15
D gene: NA
clone size: NA
CDR3 DNA: TGTGCCAGCAGTTACTTGGGGCTCGGGTTGGATGAGCAGTTCTTC
CDR3 protein: CASSYLGLGLDEQFF

J gene: TRBJ2-5
V gene: TRBV5-1
CDR3 length: 17
D gene: NA
clone size: NA
CDR3 DNA: TGCGCCAGCAGCTTGGAGAACAGTCCTCACGGGGGAGAGACCCAGTACTTC
CDR3 protein: CASSLENSPHGGETQYF